Listed below are T cell receptor beta chains from one sample, sequenced in a study of blood T cells in healthy people across ages. Each CDR3 protein gets one entry after TCRdb re-called the 5' RACE reads with MiXCR. Here the sample spans 1,500,000 or so distinct CDR3 sequences, 42% being singletons. What was sequenced was blood. Receptors originate from a woman younger than 30 in good health. Both conserved end residues are part of each CDR3. Each record gives: CDR3 DNA, CDR3 protein, V gene, J gene, clone size, D gene. The D gene is left open where the match is weak. Clone sizes are given selectively: once, few, many, or a class where the clone is expanded.

CDR3 DNA: TGTGCCAGCAGCTTAGACTCGGTTTTCTACAATGAGCAGTTCTTC
CDR3 protein: CASSLDSVFYNEQFF
V gene: TRBV11-2
J gene: TRBJ2-1
clone size: few
D gene: .

CDR3 DNA: TGTGCCAGCAGCCCCCAACAGGGGCTCGGTGGCCACACCTTC
CDR3 protein: CASSPQQGLGGHTF
V gene: TRBV5-5
J gene: TRBJ1-2
clone size: .
D gene: TRBD1

CDR3 DNA: TGCGCCAGCAGCCAGTTGCGGACAGGGAACTCCCAAGAGACCCAGTACTTC
CDR3 protein: CASSQLRTGNSQETQYF
V gene: TRBV4-3
J gene: TRBJ2-5
clone size: .
D gene: TRBD1

CDR3 DNA: TGTGCCAGCACCCATGGGGGGACTGAAGCTTTCTTT
CDR3 protein: CASTHGGTEAFF
V gene: TRBV12-3/TRBV12-4
J gene: TRBJ1-1
clone size: .
D gene: .

CDR3 DNA: TGTGCCAGCAGTTGGACATACGGCAATGAGCAGTACTTC
CDR3 protein: CASSWTYGNEQYF
V gene: TRBV27
J gene: TRBJ2-7
clone size: .
D gene: .

CDR3 DNA: TGTGCCAGCAGCTTAAAGCGGTCGAACACCGGGGAGCTGTTTTTT
CDR3 protein: CASSLKRSNTGELFF
V gene: TRBV7-2
J gene: TRBJ2-2
clone size: .
D gene: .

CDR3 DNA: TGTGCCAGCAGTTTATACCCCACTAGCGGACAACCCTACTCCTACAATGAGCAGTACTTC
CDR3 protein: CASSLYPTSGQPYSYNEQYF
V gene: TRBV27
J gene: TRBJ2-7
clone size: once
D gene: TRBD2

CDR3 DNA: TGTGCCAGCAGCTTGGCACAGAGCCGTACCTACGAGCAGTACTTC
CDR3 protein: CASSLAQSRTYEQYF
V gene: TRBV7-9
J gene: TRBJ2-7
clone size: .
D gene: .

CDR3 DNA: TGCAGCGTTGAAACGGGGGGTGGGTACAATGAGCAGTTCTTC
CDR3 protein: CSVETGGGYNEQFF
V gene: TRBV29-1
J gene: TRBJ2-1
clone size: .
D gene: TRBD2

CDR3 DNA: TGTGCCAGCAGCGTAGCTGGGGCCCAAAGGGAGACCCAGTACTTC
CDR3 protein: CASSVAGAQRETQYF
V gene: TRBV9
J gene: TRBJ2-5
clone size: .
D gene: .

CDR3 DNA: TGTGCCAGCAGATTTGTCACAGGTTCCGCCGGGGAGCTGTTTTTT
CDR3 protein: CASRFVTGSAGELFF
V gene: TRBV28
J gene: TRBJ2-2
clone size: .
D gene: .

CDR3 DNA: TGCGCCAGCAGCCAAGGAGTACAGGATACTAACTATGGCTACACCTTC
CDR3 protein: CASSQGVQDTNYGYTF
V gene: TRBV4-3
J gene: TRBJ1-2
clone size: few
D gene: .

CDR3 DNA: TGTGCCAGCAGCCCCTCCCGGGGCAGGTACTATGGCTACACCTTC
CDR3 protein: CASSPSRGRYYGYTF
V gene: TRBV11-2
J gene: TRBJ1-2
clone size: few
D gene: .

CDR3 DNA: TGCAGTGCGTGGACTAGCGGGAGTATCTACAATGAGCAGTTCTTC
CDR3 protein: CSAWTSGSIYNEQFF
V gene: TRBV20-1
J gene: TRBJ2-1
clone size: few
D gene: TRBD2

CDR3 DNA: TGTGCCAGCAGCTTAAAGCTCCATTTGGCAGATACGCAGTATTTT
CDR3 protein: CASSLKLHLADTQYF
V gene: TRBV7-9
J gene: TRBJ2-3
clone size: .
D gene: .

CDR3 DNA: TGCGCCAGCAGCCAAGCGACAGGGCTCTATGGCTACACCTTC
CDR3 protein: CASSQATGLYGYTF
V gene: TRBV4-1
J gene: TRBJ1-2
clone size: once
D gene: TRBD1

CDR3 DNA: TGTGCCAGCTCTTTCCTGGCAGGCTACGAGCAGTACTTC
CDR3 protein: CASSFLAGYEQYF
V gene: TRBV18
J gene: TRBJ2-7
clone size: .
D gene: .

CDR3 DNA: TGTGCCAGCAGGCGGGACACCTTGGACTACAATGAGCAGTTCTTC
CDR3 protein: CASRRDTLDYNEQFF
V gene: TRBV6-5
J gene: TRBJ2-1
clone size: few
D gene: .

CDR3 DNA: TGCAGTGCTAGAGCGGGACACTTGAACACTGAAGCTTTCTTT
CDR3 protein: CSARAGHLNTEAFF
V gene: TRBV20-1
J gene: TRBJ1-1
clone size: few
D gene: .

CDR3 DNA: TGTGCCAGCAGCTTACGAACCCGAGAGCTGTTTTTT
CDR3 protein: CASSLRTRELFF
V gene: TRBV5-6
J gene: TRBJ2-2
clone size: .
D gene: .

CDR3 DNA: TGTGCCAGCAGCCCACCCCAAGGGCGGGATGAGCAGTTCTTC
CDR3 protein: CASSPPQGRDEQFF
V gene: TRBV28
J gene: TRBJ2-1
clone size: few
D gene: .

CDR3 DNA: TGTGCCAGCAGCGTATTTAGCAATGAGCAGTTCTTC
CDR3 protein: CASSVFSNEQFF
V gene: TRBV9
J gene: TRBJ2-1
clone size: .
D gene: .

CDR3 DNA: TGCAGTGCTGACATAACCTCGGAGACCTTCAAAAACATTCAGTACTTC
CDR3 protein: CSADITSETFKNIQYF
V gene: TRBV20-1
J gene: TRBJ2-4
clone size: few
D gene: .

CDR3 DNA: TGCAGTGCAATTAGCGGGAGGCCACGCAATACGCAGTATTTT
CDR3 protein: CSAISGRPRNTQYF
V gene: TRBV20-1
J gene: TRBJ2-3
clone size: few
D gene: TRBD2

CDR3 DNA: TGTGCCAGCTCTATGACGCAACCTGGAGAGACCCAGTACTTC
CDR3 protein: CASSMTQPGETQYF
V gene: TRBV28
J gene: TRBJ2-5
clone size: .
D gene: .

CDR3 DNA: TGTGCCAGCTCAAAGGGGGAGACCCAGTTCTTC
CDR3 protein: CASSKGETQFF
V gene: TRBV6-5
J gene: TRBJ2-1
clone size: .
D gene: .

CDR3 DNA: TGCAGTGCTGCGGACGCGATAAGCCATACGCAGTATTTT
CDR3 protein: CSAADAISHTQYF
V gene: TRBV20-1
J gene: TRBJ2-3
clone size: few
D gene: .

CDR3 DNA: TGTGCCAGCTCACCAATGGCAGTTGGGTCCAATGAGCAGTTCTTC
CDR3 protein: CASSPMAVGSNEQFF
V gene: TRBV18
J gene: TRBJ2-1
clone size: .
D gene: .

CDR3 DNA: TGTGCCAGCAGCCGGGAACGCGGGAGGGCGACGGTCTACGAGCAGTACTTC
CDR3 protein: CASSRERGRATVYEQYF
V gene: TRBV7-2
J gene: TRBJ2-7
clone size: .
D gene: TRBD2

CDR3 DNA: TGTGCCAGCAGTCACACCTTAATACGGGGGGCCAATCAGCCCCAGCATTTT
CDR3 protein: CASSHTLIRGANQPQHF
V gene: TRBV28
J gene: TRBJ1-5
clone size: .
D gene: .

CDR3 DNA: TGTGCCAGCAGTTTACAGAGGAGCGAAGCTTTCTTT
CDR3 protein: CASSLQRSEAFF
V gene: TRBV6-2/TRBV6-3
J gene: TRBJ1-1
clone size: .
D gene: .

CDR3 DNA: TGCAGTGCGGGGGGACTAGCGGCCTCCTACGAGCAGTACTTC
CDR3 protein: CSAGGLAASYEQYF
V gene: TRBV20-1
J gene: TRBJ2-7
clone size: few
D gene: TRBD2

CDR3 DNA: TGTGCCAGCGCCATCTTTAGGGCTAGCGGCTCCTACAATGGGCAGTTCTTC
CDR3 protein: CASAIFRASGSYNGQFF
V gene: TRBV27
J gene: TRBJ2-1
clone size: .
D gene: TRBD2

CDR3 DNA: TGCAGCGTTGAGTTGCTGGGGGTGGAAGCTTTCTTT
CDR3 protein: CSVELLGVEAFF
V gene: TRBV29-1
J gene: TRBJ1-1
clone size: .
D gene: .

CDR3 DNA: TGTGCCAGCAGTCCTACTAGCGGGGGGGCGAATGAGCAGTACTTC
CDR3 protein: CASSPTSGGANEQYF
V gene: TRBV12-3/TRBV12-4
J gene: TRBJ2-5
clone size: few
D gene: TRBD2

CDR3 DNA: TGCGCCAGCAGCTTGGGGTTAGCGGGGCCGGAATACAATGAGCAGTTCTTC
CDR3 protein: CASSLGLAGPEYNEQFF
V gene: TRBV5-1
J gene: TRBJ2-1
clone size: .
D gene: TRBD2

CDR3 DNA: TGCAGTGCTAACCGGGACAGGAACACTGAAGCTTTCTTT
CDR3 protein: CSANRDRNTEAFF
V gene: TRBV20-1
J gene: TRBJ1-1
clone size: once
D gene: TRBD1

CDR3 DNA: TGCAGTGCCCCGCCTTCGGGAACCACAGATACGCAGTATTTT
CDR3 protein: CSAPPSGTTDTQYF
V gene: TRBV20-1
J gene: TRBJ2-3
clone size: few
D gene: .

CDR3 DNA: TGTGCCAGCAGCCGGACAGGTTTTGAGCCGGCATTGGGGCCCCTCCACTTT
CDR3 protein: CASSRTGFEPALGPLHF
V gene: TRBV3-1
J gene: TRBJ1-6
clone size: .
D gene: TRBD1

CDR3 DNA: TGCGCCAGCAGCCAAGGCTCCGGGGGGGGCACTGAAGCTTTCTTT
CDR3 protein: CASSQGSGGGTEAFF
V gene: TRBV4-3
J gene: TRBJ1-1
clone size: .
D gene: .

CDR3 DNA: TGTGCCAGCAGCTTATCAGGGGCTAGCGGGGGGCGAGTCTACGAGCAGTACTTC
CDR3 protein: CASSLSGASGGRVYEQYF
V gene: TRBV11-2
J gene: TRBJ2-7
clone size: .
D gene: TRBD2

CDR3 DNA: TGTGCCAGCAGCCAGTGGTTAGGTCTTCCCAATGAGCAGTACTTC
CDR3 protein: CASSQWLGLPNEQYF
V gene: TRBV3-1
J gene: TRBJ2-5
clone size: .
D gene: .

CDR3 DNA: TGTGCCAGCAGCCTTCGGACTAGTACGGTCCATGAGCAGTTCTTC
CDR3 protein: CASSLRTSTVHEQFF
V gene: TRBV7-9
J gene: TRBJ2-1
clone size: few
D gene: TRBD2

CDR3 DNA: TGTACCAGCAGCGGGCGTACAAACTACAATGAGCAGTTCTTC
CDR3 protein: CTSSGRTNYNEQFF
V gene: TRBV9
J gene: TRBJ2-1
clone size: .
D gene: .

CDR3 DNA: TGTGCCAGCAGCTCCCGGACAGGGCAGGCGTATGGCTACACCTTC
CDR3 protein: CASSSRTGQAYGYTF
V gene: TRBV7-2
J gene: TRBJ1-2
clone size: .
D gene: TRBD1

CDR3 DNA: TGTGCCAGCAGTGTCCGGGGACGGCATGGCTACACCTTC
CDR3 protein: CASSVRGRHGYTF
V gene: TRBV28
J gene: TRBJ1-2
clone size: .
D gene: .

CDR3 DNA: TGCAGTGCTAGTAGGGGACACCAACCCTACGAGCAGTACTTC
CDR3 protein: CSASRGHQPYEQYF
V gene: TRBV20-1
J gene: TRBJ2-7
clone size: few
D gene: .

CDR3 DNA: TGCAGTGCATTGGGGACTATCATCAATGAGCAGTACTTC
CDR3 protein: CSALGTIINEQYF
V gene: TRBV20-1
J gene: TRBJ2-7
clone size: few
D gene: TRBD2

CDR3 DNA: TGCGCCAGCAGCTTCGAATACAAGGGGGGTGAGCAGTTCTTC
CDR3 protein: CASSFEYKGGEQFF
V gene: TRBV5-1
J gene: TRBJ2-1
clone size: few
D gene: .

CDR3 DNA: TGTGCCAGCAGCTCCAAGCTGAACACTGAAGCTTTCTTT
CDR3 protein: CASSSKLNTEAFF
V gene: TRBV7-2
J gene: TRBJ1-1
clone size: .
D gene: .

CDR3 DNA: TGCAGTGCTAGAGGAATACAGGGGGACACTGAAGCTTTCTTT
CDR3 protein: CSARGIQGDTEAFF
V gene: TRBV20-1
J gene: TRBJ1-1
clone size: .
D gene: TRBD1

CDR3 DNA: TGTGCCAGCAGTGGCAGGACAAGTAGGGTTGAGCCCCAGCATTTT
CDR3 protein: CASSGRTSRVEPQHF
V gene: TRBV25-1
J gene: TRBJ1-5
clone size: .
D gene: .

CDR3 DNA: TGTGCCAGCAGCCAAGATGTAGCGGGAGGGCCGAAGCAGTTCTTC
CDR3 protein: CASSQDVAGGPKQFF
V gene: TRBV3-1
J gene: TRBJ2-1
clone size: .
D gene: TRBD2